This T cell receptor (beta chain) was observed in a study of blood T cell repertoires in COVID-19. Study-level background: PBMCs, B-cell-depleted T cells, or T cells provided the cDNA or gDNA that made up the material.

This clone came up a few times. This CDR3 comprises 16 residues. The V gene lost 0 bases and the J gene lost 5 bases, with 14 bases spanning the gap. The germline V gene encodes CDR1 LNHNV and CDR2 YYDKDF (reference sequence). Authors' processing steps: Reference gene primer amplification in the assay estimated nucleated cell counts. Measured with immunoSEQ multiplex PCR; TCRdb has only the in-frame clones, and not every one. That table furnishes V, J and clone size, whereas the DNA furnished D and trimming. This table has 210,000 or so clones, 85% to 90% appearing once. Sequencing was done on a sample of peripheral blood. The J gene is TRBJ2-1, the V gene TRBV15; TRBD1 is a possible D gene (5 bases). The origin of this receptor is a man aged 50-59 years with acute or convalescent COVID-19. CDR3 sequence (DNA): TGTGCCACCAGCAGAGAGGGGCAGCAAAAAGACAATGAGCAGTTCTTC. Translation gives CATSREGQQKDNEQFF.